This T cell receptor (beta chain) was recorded in a study of blood T cell repertoires in COVID-19. As for the study in general: The United States, Italy and Spain supplied acute and convalescent COVID-19 samples. PBMCs, B-cell-depleted T cells, or T cells provided the cDNA or gDNA that made up the material.

The CDR3 loop spans 14 amino acids. From germline, CDR1 is MNHNY and CDR2 SVGAGI (reference sequence). V was clipped by 6 bases and J by 7 bases; unmatched bases: 6. The Seattle patients joined while their infection was active and were tracked longitudinally afterward. The data were produced by immunoSEQ multiplex PCR, yet TCRdb's version contains in-frame clones alone and is incomplete. Of under 250,000 clones listed, over 75% are singletons. The chain uses TRBV6-6 and TRBJ1-4; 9 nucleotides match TRBD1. This TCR was recovered from a man between 50 and 59 years old with COVID-19, enrolled during active disease. Sequencing used peripheral blood. The DNA for the CDR3 is TGTGCCAGCAGACCCGGGACAGGGTTTGAAAAACTGTTTTTT. Its protein is CASRPGTGFEKLFF.